Listed below are T cell receptor beta chains from one sample, sequenced in a study of T-cell memory formation after mild COVID-19. A single record per CDR3 protein comes from TCRdb applying MiXCR to the 5' RACE reads. The data contain about 360,000 distinct CDR3 sequences, over 13% of them singletons. Sample: PBMCs or a T cell subset sorted from them (not recorded which). These receptors originate from a man between 18 and 29 years old who had mild COVID-19 (a few samples of this study predate the infection). Cell type and time point are not known. CDR3s include the opening cysteine and the closing phenylalanine or tryptophan. Each record gives: J gene, V gene, D gene, clone size, CDR3 DNA, CDR3 protein. D genes are given only for firm matches. Clone sizes are given selectively: once, few, many, or a class where the clone is expanded.

j_call: TRBJ1-1
v_call: TRBV29-1
d_call: .
clone_size: .
cdr3_nt: TGCAGCGTTGACCCAACAGAAGGTAATACTGAAGCTTTCTTT
cdr3_aa: CSVDPTEGNTEAFF

j_call: TRBJ1-2
v_call: TRBV10-3
d_call: .
clone_size: .
cdr3_nt: TGTGCCATCACCGCCGGAGGGAACTATGGCTACACCTTC
cdr3_aa: CAITAGGNYGYTF

j_call: TRBJ1-6
v_call: TRBV7-2
d_call: .
clone_size: few
cdr3_nt: TGTGCCAGCAGCTTAGTAAGCTCACCCCTCCACTTT
cdr3_aa: CASSLVSSPLHF

j_call: TRBJ1-3
v_call: TRBV19
d_call: .
clone_size: many
cdr3_nt: TGTGCCAGTAGTATCGGGAACTCTGGAAACACCATATATTTT
cdr3_aa: CASSIGNSGNTIYF

j_call: TRBJ2-3
v_call: TRBV20-1
d_call: .
clone_size: .
cdr3_nt: TGCAGTGGAACTCGCAGGGTGTGGGGAACAGATACGCAGTATTTT
cdr3_aa: CSGTRRVWGTDTQYF

j_call: TRBJ1-4
v_call: TRBV15
d_call: .
clone_size: once
cdr3_nt: TGTGCCACCAGCAGAGGGGGACGAGTTGAAAAACTGTTTTTT
cdr3_aa: CATSRGGRVEKLFF

j_call: TRBJ2-3
v_call: TRBV9
d_call: .
clone_size: .
cdr3_nt: TGTGCCAGCAGCGTAGCCAGCCCAAGCACAGATACGCAGTATTTT
cdr3_aa: CASSVASPSTDTQYF

j_call: TRBJ2-3
v_call: TRBV28
d_call: TRBD1
clone_size: few
cdr3_nt: TGTGCCAGCAGCTTCAACAGGGGTTACGGCACAGATACGCAGTATTTT
cdr3_aa: CASSFNRGYGTDTQYF

j_call: TRBJ1-5
v_call: TRBV6-5
d_call: .
clone_size: .
cdr3_nt: TGTGCCAGCAGCGAGAGTTGGGGGGCGTATCAGCCCCAGCATTTT
cdr3_aa: CASSESWGAYQPQHF

j_call: TRBJ2-1
v_call: TRBV7-2
d_call: TRBD1
clone_size: .
cdr3_nt: TGTGCCAGCAGCTTAGAAAGGACAGGGAATGAGCAGTTCTTC
cdr3_aa: CASSLERTGNEQFF

j_call: TRBJ2-1
v_call: TRBV7-2
d_call: TRBD2
clone_size: many
cdr3_nt: TGTGCCAGCAGCCGTGGGGGGGCCTACAATGAGCAGTTCTTC
cdr3_aa: CASSRGGAYNEQFF

j_call: TRBJ1-3
v_call: TRBV4-3
d_call: TRBD1
clone_size: .
cdr3_nt: TGCGCCAGCAGCCCAGGACAGGTCGACTTTAACTCTGGAAACACCATATATTTT
cdr3_aa: CASSPGQVDFNSGNTIYF

j_call: TRBJ1-1
v_call: TRBV7-2
d_call: .
clone_size: few
cdr3_nt: TGTGCCAGCAGCTCCCCAGGGTGGGTCACTGAAGCTTTCTTT
cdr3_aa: CASSSPGWVTEAFF

j_call: TRBJ2-1
v_call: TRBV18
d_call: TRBD1
clone_size: .
cdr3_nt: TGTGCCAGCTTCACCGACAGGGCACGTGAGCAGTTCTTC
cdr3_aa: CASFTDRAREQFF

j_call: TRBJ1-5
v_call: TRBV6-5
d_call: .
clone_size: few
cdr3_nt: TGTGCCAGCAGTTCCCGGGACGGAGGCAATCAGCCCCAGCATTTT
cdr3_aa: CASSSRDGGNQPQHF

j_call: TRBJ1-3
v_call: TRBV4-3
d_call: .
clone_size: .
cdr3_nt: TGCGCCAGCAGCCAAGATTTAGGAGGAAACACCATATATTTT
cdr3_aa: CASSQDLGGNTIYF

j_call: TRBJ2-4
v_call: TRBV12-3/TRBV12-4
d_call: .
clone_size: .
cdr3_nt: TGTGCCAGCAGTTTACCGTCAGGTCACCCTTCCAAAAACATTCAGTACTTC
cdr3_aa: CASSLPSGHPSKNIQYF

j_call: TRBJ2-3
v_call: TRBV7-2
d_call: .
clone_size: many
cdr3_nt: TGTGCCAGCAGCTTCTTTACAGATACGCAGTATTTT
cdr3_aa: CASSFFTDTQYF

j_call: TRBJ1-4
v_call: TRBV2
d_call: TRBD1
clone_size: many
cdr3_nt: TGTGCCAGCAGTAGTTGGACAGGGACCAATGAAAAACTGTTTTTT
cdr3_aa: CASSSWTGTNEKLFF

j_call: TRBJ2-7
v_call: TRBV25-1
d_call: .
clone_size: .
cdr3_nt: TGTGCCAGCAGTGAATATGTCGAGCAGTACTTC
cdr3_aa: CASSEYVEQYF

j_call: TRBJ2-6
v_call: TRBV4-3
d_call: .
clone_size: .
cdr3_nt: TGCGCCAGCAGCCAAGATAGGGGACCCGGGGCCAACGTCCTGACTTTC
cdr3_aa: CASSQDRGPGANVLTF

j_call: TRBJ2-7
v_call: TRBV20-1
d_call: .
clone_size: .
cdr3_nt: TGCAGTGCTCCAAGACAGTGGGGCTACGAGCAGTACTTC
cdr3_aa: CSAPRQWGYEQYF

j_call: TRBJ1-4
v_call: TRBV3-1
d_call: .
clone_size: few
cdr3_nt: TGTGCCAGCAGCCAAGTGGTCTTTGAAAAACTGTTTTTT
cdr3_aa: CASSQVVFEKLFF

j_call: TRBJ1-5
v_call: TRBV10-3
d_call: .
clone_size: .
cdr3_nt: TGTGCCTCCGCATTCTCTAGCAATCAGCCCCAGCATTTT
cdr3_aa: CASAFSSNQPQHF

j_call: TRBJ2-5
v_call: TRBV11-1
d_call: .
clone_size: few
cdr3_nt: TGTGCCAGCAGCTTATGGGGGGTGAATCGAGAGACCCAGTACTTC
cdr3_aa: CASSLWGVNRETQYF

j_call: TRBJ1-1
v_call: TRBV7-9
d_call: .
clone_size: .
cdr3_nt: TGTGCCAGCAGCTCGGGGTGGGGGGGGAACACTGAAGCTTTCTTT
cdr3_aa: CASSSGWGGNTEAFF

j_call: TRBJ1-5
v_call: TRBV12-3/TRBV12-4
d_call: .
clone_size: .
cdr3_nt: TGTGCCAGCAGCGTTCCTAAAGGGACGGGTGATAGCAATCAGCCCCAGCATTTT
cdr3_aa: CASSVPKGTGDSNQPQHF

j_call: TRBJ1-4
v_call: TRBV6-2/TRBV6-3
d_call: .
clone_size: few
cdr3_nt: TGTGCCAGCAGCCTGGGGTTTACAGCTAATGAAAAACTGTTTTTT
cdr3_aa: CASSLGFTANEKLFF

j_call: TRBJ1-4
v_call: TRBV7-6
d_call: TRBD1
clone_size: .
cdr3_nt: TGTGCCAGCAGTCGAAATCAGGGGGCTCGGGAAGAAAAACTGTTTTTT
cdr3_aa: CASSRNQGAREEKLFF

j_call: TRBJ2-7
v_call: TRBV20-1
d_call: .
clone_size: .
cdr3_nt: TGCAGTGCTCGCCGGGGGGCGACCTACGAGCAGTACTTC
cdr3_aa: CSARRGATYEQYF

j_call: TRBJ2-7
v_call: TRBV9
d_call: TRBD1
clone_size: few
cdr3_nt: TGTGCCAGCAGCGGCCGGGACAGGTCCTACGAGCAGTACTTC
cdr3_aa: CASSGRDRSYEQYF

j_call: TRBJ2-3
v_call: TRBV12-3/TRBV12-4
d_call: .
clone_size: .
cdr3_nt: TGTGCCAGCAAAAGACGATACGTAGGCACAGATACGCAGTATTTT
cdr3_aa: CASKRRYVGTDTQYF

j_call: TRBJ1-2
v_call: TRBV10-3
d_call: TRBD1
clone_size: many
cdr3_nt: TGTGCCATCCGGGACAGTCGGAACTATGGCTACACCTTC
cdr3_aa: CAIRDSRNYGYTF

j_call: TRBJ2-7
v_call: TRBV7-2
d_call: TRBD2
clone_size: few
cdr3_nt: TGTGCCAGCAGCTTAGGCCTCGGGGGGGGCTACGAGCAGTACTTC
cdr3_aa: CASSLGLGGGYEQYF

j_call: TRBJ2-7
v_call: TRBV27
d_call: .
clone_size: many
cdr3_nt: TGTGCCAGCAGTTGGGCAGGGCCCACCTACGAGCAGTACTTC
cdr3_aa: CASSWAGPTYEQYF

j_call: TRBJ1-1
v_call: TRBV9
d_call: .
clone_size: few
cdr3_nt: TGTGCCAGCAGTGGCGCAGGGTGGGGCACTGAAGCTTTCTTT
cdr3_aa: CASSGAGWGTEAFF

j_call: TRBJ2-1
v_call: TRBV20-1
d_call: .
clone_size: many
cdr3_nt: TGCAGTGCTACGTCCCCGACAGGCCGTCTTCCAGGGGATGAGCAGTTCTTC
cdr3_aa: CSATSPTGRLPGDEQFF

j_call: TRBJ2-5
v_call: TRBV18
d_call: .
clone_size: few
cdr3_nt: TGTGCCAGCTCACCCTACGGGGACCAAGAGACCCAGTACTTC
cdr3_aa: CASSPYGDQETQYF

j_call: TRBJ1-5
v_call: TRBV6-1
d_call: TRBD1
clone_size: .
cdr3_nt: TGTGCCAGCAGTGGGAGCAGGGGGGCCCATAATCAGCCCCAGCATTTT
cdr3_aa: CASSGSRGAHNQPQHF

j_call: TRBJ2-2
v_call: TRBV5-6
d_call: TRBD1
clone_size: .
cdr3_nt: TGTGCCAGCAGCCTACGGACAGGGTACAACACCGGGGAGCTGTTTTTT
cdr3_aa: CASSLRTGYNTGELFF

j_call: TRBJ1-4
v_call: TRBV6-4
d_call: .
clone_size: few
cdr3_nt: TGTGCCAGCGCAGAGCGGGTAAAACTGTTTTTT
cdr3_aa: CASAERVKLFF

j_call: TRBJ2-3
v_call: TRBV7-9
d_call: .
clone_size: .
cdr3_nt: TGTGCCAGCAGCTTACGAAGGGATACGCAGTATTTT
cdr3_aa: CASSLRRDTQYF

j_call: TRBJ2-7
v_call: TRBV18
d_call: TRBD2
clone_size: .
cdr3_nt: TGTGCCAGCTCACTGGGGAGGGGATCCTACGAGCAGTACTTC
cdr3_aa: CASSLGRGSYEQYF

j_call: TRBJ1-5
v_call: TRBV12-3/TRBV12-4
d_call: .
clone_size: .
cdr3_nt: TGTGCCAGCAGCCACCCCCCAGGTCGCAATCAGCCCCAGCATTTT
cdr3_aa: CASSHPPGRNQPQHF

j_call: TRBJ2-1
v_call: TRBV9
d_call: .
clone_size: few
cdr3_nt: TGTGCCAGCACCCGATTGGGGGGCTCCTACAATGAGCAGTTCTTC
cdr3_aa: CASTRLGGSYNEQFF

j_call: TRBJ1-3
v_call: TRBV7-2
d_call: .
clone_size: .
cdr3_nt: TGTGCCAGCAGCGCAAACCCGTCGGGGGACACCATATATTTT
cdr3_aa: CASSANPSGDTIYF

j_call: TRBJ2-5
v_call: TRBV12-3/TRBV12-4
d_call: TRBD2
clone_size: .
cdr3_nt: TGTGCCAGCAGTGCACAGCGGGGGGGCCTCGGGGAGACCCAGTACTTC
cdr3_aa: CASSAQRGGLGETQYF

j_call: TRBJ2-3
v_call: TRBV11-2
d_call: TRBD2
clone_size: .
cdr3_nt: TGTGCCAGCGCGGGGGGGCTTAAAGATACGCAGTATTTT
cdr3_aa: CASAGGLKDTQYF